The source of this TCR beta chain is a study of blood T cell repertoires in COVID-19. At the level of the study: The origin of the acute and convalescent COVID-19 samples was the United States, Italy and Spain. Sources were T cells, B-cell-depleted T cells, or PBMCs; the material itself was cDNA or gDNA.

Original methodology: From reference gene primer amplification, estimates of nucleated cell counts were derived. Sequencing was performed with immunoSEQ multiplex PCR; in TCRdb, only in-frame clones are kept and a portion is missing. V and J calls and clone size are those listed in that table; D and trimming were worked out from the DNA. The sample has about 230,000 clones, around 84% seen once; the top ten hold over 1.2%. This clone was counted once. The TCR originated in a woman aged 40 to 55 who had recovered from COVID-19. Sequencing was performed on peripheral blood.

The CDR3 DNA reads as TGTGCCAGCAGCTTCTACGTACAGGGGGCGGTTCAGTACTTC. It specifies CASSFYVQGAVQYF. V and J are TRBV5-6 and TRBJ2-4, with 9 bases matching TRBD1. This CDR3 is built from 14 residues. Germline trimming cut 2 bases from V and 11 bases from J; bases unmatched to any gene: 8. Germline V gene lookup returns CDR1 SGHDT and CDR2 YYEEEE. Full variable domain (outside the CDR3, taken from reference TRBV5-6 and TRBJ2-4): DAGVTQSPTHLIKTRGQQVTLRCSPKSGHDTVSWYQQALGQGPQFIFQYYEEEERQRGNFPDRFSGHQFPNYSSELNVNALLLGDSALYLCASSFYVQGAVQYFGAGTRLSVL.